This T cell receptor beta chain was identified in a study of T cell responses to AZD1222 COVID-19 vaccine. V was shortened by 1 base and J by 2 bases, with 10 bases between the two germline ends. This CDR3 has 16 residues. Germline loops: CDR1 KGHDR, CDR2 SFDVKD. Clones were read by immunoSEQ multiplex PCR, and TCRdb kept only the in-frame ones, dropping some. The repertoire has 200,000 or so clones, 94% of them found once; the top ten carry over 7.5%. This chain connects TRBV24-1 to TRBJ2-2; D may be TRBD2 (5 bases). The receptor was derived from an adult in good health. Sample: peripheral blood, taken on day 0 of AZD1222 vaccination. For the CDR3, the DNA is TGTGCCACCAGTGATTTCGGGCCGGGAAACACCGGGGAGCTGTTTTTT. Encoded protein: CATSDFGPGNTGELFF.